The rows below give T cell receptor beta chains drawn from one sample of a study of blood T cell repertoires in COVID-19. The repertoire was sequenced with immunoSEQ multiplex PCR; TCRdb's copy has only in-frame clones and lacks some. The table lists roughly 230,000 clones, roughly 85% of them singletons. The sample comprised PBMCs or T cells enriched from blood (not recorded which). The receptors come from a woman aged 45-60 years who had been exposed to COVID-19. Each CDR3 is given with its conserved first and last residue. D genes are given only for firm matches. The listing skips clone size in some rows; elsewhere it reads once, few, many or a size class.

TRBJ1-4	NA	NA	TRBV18	CASSPGSSVANEKLFF	TGTGCCAGCTCACCAGGATCAAGCGTTGCTAATGAAAAACTGTTTTTT
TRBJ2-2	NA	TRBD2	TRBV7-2	CASSLLAGGSGELFF	TGTGCCAGCAGCTTACTAGCGGGGGGTTCCGGGGAGCTGTTTTTT
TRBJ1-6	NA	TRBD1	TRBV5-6	CASRPPGQYNSPLHF	TGTGCCAGCAGACCTCCGGGACAGTATAATTCACCCCTCCACTTT
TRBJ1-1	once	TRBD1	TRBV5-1	CASSSRQGIAEAFF	TGCGCCAGCAGCTCACGACAGGGGATCGCTGAAGCTTTCTTT
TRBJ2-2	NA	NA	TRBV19	CASRNSGAGELFF	TGTGCCAGTAGAAATTCAGGGGCCGGGGAGCTGTTTTTT
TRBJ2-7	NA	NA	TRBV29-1	CSGLGSPWITYEQYF	TGCAGCGGGCTCGGGTCCCCGTGGATAACCTACGAGCAGTACTTC
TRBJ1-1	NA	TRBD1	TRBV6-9	CASSSDPGQGNGVNTEAFF	TGTGCCAGCAGTTCCGACCCGGGACAGGGGAATGGAGTGAACACTGAAGCTTTCTTT
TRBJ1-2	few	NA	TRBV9	CASSVQGKNGYTF	TGTGCCAGCAGCGTACAGGGAAAGAATGGCTACACCTTC
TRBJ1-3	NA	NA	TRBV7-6	CASSLGQNNPSSGNTIYF	TGTGCCAGCAGCTTAGGACAGAACAACCCGAGCTCTGGAAACACCATATATTTT
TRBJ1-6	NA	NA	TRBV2	CASTADSPYNSPLHF	TGTGCCAGCACGGCGGACAGTCCCTATAATTCACCCCTCCACTTT
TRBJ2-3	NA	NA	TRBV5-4	CASSIRQAGGLDTQYF	TGTGCCAGCAGCATAAGACAGGCAGGAGGTTTGGATACGCAGTATTTT
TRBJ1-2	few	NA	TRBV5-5	CASSRGSDYGYTF	TGTGCCAGCAGCCGGGGGTCCGACTATGGCTACACCTTC
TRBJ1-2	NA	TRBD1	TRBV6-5	CASRGQGRGYGYTF	TGTGCCAGCAGGGGACAGGGGCGCGGCTATGGCTACACCTTC
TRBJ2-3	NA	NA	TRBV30	CACFSVFTDTQYF	TGTGCCTGCTTCTCGGTGTTCACAGATACGCAGTATTTT
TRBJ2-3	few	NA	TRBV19	CASSSPMESHVDTQYF	TGTGCCAGTAGTTCTCCCATGGAGTCCCACGTAGATACGCAGTATTTT
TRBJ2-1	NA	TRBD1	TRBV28	CASGQASSWYNEQFF	TGTGCCAGCGGACAGGCTAGCAGCTGGTACAATGAGCAGTTCTTC
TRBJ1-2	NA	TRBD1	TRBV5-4	CASSLWDRGYGYTF	TGTGCCAGCAGCTTGTGGGACAGAGGGTATGGCTACACCTTC
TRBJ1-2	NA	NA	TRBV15	CATSRRLANYYGYTF	TGTGCCACCAGCAGACGACTGGCGAACTACTATGGCTACACCTTC
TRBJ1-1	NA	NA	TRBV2	CASSVEGAGTEAFF	TGTGCCAGCAGTGTGGAGGGCGCCGGCACTGAAGCTTTCTTT
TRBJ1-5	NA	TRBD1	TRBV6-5	CASSLRGTGDQPQHF	TGTGCCAGCAGCCTTCGAGGGACAGGAGATCAGCCCCAGCATTTT
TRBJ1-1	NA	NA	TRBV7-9	CASSLDSLSTEAFF	TGTGCCAGCAGCTTAGACAGCTTGAGCACTGAAGCTTTCTTT
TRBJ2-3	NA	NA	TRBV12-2	CASRSPGSGVGTQYF	TGTGCAAGTCGCTCCCCGGGTAGCGGGGTGGGAACGCAGTATTTT
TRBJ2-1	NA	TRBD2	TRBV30	CAWSSSGVYNEQFF	TGTGCCTGGAGTTCCAGCGGGGTCTACAATGAGCAGTTCTTC
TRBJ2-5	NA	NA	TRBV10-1	CASSENLEGLRTQYF	TGCGCCAGCAGTGAGAATCTTGAGGGCTTGCGGACCCAGTACTTC
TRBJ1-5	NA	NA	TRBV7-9	CASSLDFQPQHF	TGTGCCAGCAGCTTGGACTTTCAGCCCCAGCATTTT